These 8 T cell receptor beta chains were all obtained from the same sample, sequenced in a study of CD8+ T cells in alopecia areata. Extracted from the samples, RNA was reverse transcribed into cDNA to serve as the sequencing template. The repertoire was sequenced with immunoSEQ multiplex PCR; TCRdb's copy has only in-frame clones and lacks some. The sample was found to contain more than 90,000 clones, and every one recurs. Sequencing was done on a sample of lesional skin. The receptors derive from a C3H/HeJ mouse with alopecia areata. As its MHC haplotype, the strain has H2-k.

In its sample, this clone was seen a few times. Mouse gene names and germline throughout. The read terminates 4 residues before the CDR3 end, so the remaining end is supplied by the germline J gene. The chain has TRBV13-3 and TRBJ1-1, with 12 bases matching TRBD1. This CDR3 has 15 residues. Germline CDR1 NNHDY, CDR2 SYVADS. Trimming cost V 6 bases and J 0 bases; bases outside gene matches: 3. The CDR3 here is CASNRDRGPNTEVFF. The CDR3 bases that were read are TGTGCCAGCAACCGGGACAGGGGGCCAAACACA.

This clone occurred a few times. Genes here carry mouse names. From the germline J gene comes the end of the CDR3, since the read stops 4 residues before it. This chain joins TRBV19 and TRBJ1-2; D is ambiguous. Germline CDR1 is FNHDT and CDR2 is SITEND (reference sequence). The CDR3 is 13 amino acids. Trimming pared 4 bases from V and 2 bases from J, leaving 9 bases between. The CDR3 DNA, read in part, is TGTGCCAGCAGTGCCAGGCCGAACTCC. Encoded protein: CASSARPNS. The complete CDR3 protein is CASSARPNSDYTF.

This clone was counted only a few times. The DNA translation disagrees with the TCRdb protein at residue 12, so the protein in this description comes from the DNA. Mouse gene names apply. The read terminates 3 residues before the CDR3 end, so the remaining end is supplied by the germline J gene. The V and J genes are TRBV19 and TRBJ1-6, with 10 nucleotides matching TRBD1. TRBJ1-6 is given ORF status, its function remaining uncertain. From germline, CDR1 is FNHDT and CDR2 SITEND (reference sequence). With V trimmed by 6 bases and J by 7 bases, 7 bases remained unmatched. This CDR3 contains 15 residues. CDR3 sequence: CASTPTGGANSPLYF. The part of the CDR3 DNA that was read is TGTGCCAGCACCCCGACAGGGGGCGCGAATTCGCCC.

This clone was seen only a few times. The gene symbols are mouse symbols. Read sequence stops 4 residues before the CDR3 end, and the germline J gene provides the missing end. The chain links TRBV12-1 to TRBJ2-3; D may be TRBD2 (6 bases). V was shortened by 0 bases and J by 0 bases, with 9 bases between the two germline ends. The CDR3 loop spans 15 amino acids. Germline V lookup: CDR1 SGHSN, CDR2 HYEKVE. This chain's CDR3 is CASSLEGTSAETLYF. CDR3 DNA (partial): TGTGCCAGCTCTCTCGAGGGGACTAGTGCAGAA.

This clone was observed a handful of times. The genes are named according to mouse. The CDR3 is cut off 4 residues early in the read; its end comes from the germline J gene. The chain joins TRBV5 to TRBJ2-1; 10 bases line up with TRBD2. Germline assignment: CDR1 LGHNA and CDR2 YNLKQL (reference sequence). The CDR3 has 16 residues. The J segment lost 3 bases and the V segment lost 4 bases, leaving 6 bases of the junction unmatched. The sequenced part of the CDR3 DNA is TGTGCCAGCAGCCCTGACTGGGGGGTCAGCTATGCT. Amino acids: CASSPDWGVSYA. The whole CDR3 protein reads CASSPDWGVSYAEQFF.

This clone was counted between two and nine times. The gene symbols are mouse symbols. The CDR3 goes on 4 residues after the read ends, and that part is filled in from the germline J gene. The rearrangement joins TRBV13-3 to TRBJ1-2; D remains unclear. In germline, CDR1 is NNHDY, CDR2 SYVADS. The CDR3 sequence is 13 residues long. V gave up 5 bases and J gave up 0 bases, with 8 bases separating them. CDR3 DNA (partial): TGTGCCAGCAGGCTACAAGCAAACTCC. Translating gives CASRLQANS. The full CDR3 protein reads CASRLQANSDYTF.

This clone was detected only a few times. Germline and genes here are mouse. Sequencing ends 4 residues short of the CDR3 end; the germline J gene provides the rest. V usage is TRBV1 and J usage is TRBJ2-5; 10 nucleotides align to TRBD2. The CDR3 runs 16 residues. Looked up from germline, CDR1 is NSQYPW and CDR2 is LRSPGD (reference sequence). The CDR3 protein is CTCSADAGGAGDTQYF. CDR3 bases read: TGCACCTGCAGTGCAGATGCTGGGGGGGCCGGAGAC. Full variable domain (missing parts from reference TRBV1 and TRBJ2-5): VTLLEQNPRWRLVPRGQAVNLRCILKNSQYPWMSWYQQDLQKQLQWLFTLRSPGDKEVKSLPGADYLATRVTDTELRLQVANMSQGRTLYCTCSADAGGAGDTQYFGPGTRLLVL.

As to this clone: Genes and germline come from the mouse. Partial CDR3 DNA: TGTGCCAGCAGTGATCTCAGTCGTTCCAACGAA. This translates into CASSDLSRSNE. The entire CDR3 reads CASSDLSRSNERLFF. The chain has TRBV13-3 and TRBJ1-4; D not certain. The read halts 4 residues ahead of the CDR3 end, with the missing end drawn from the germline J gene. The germline CDR1 and CDR2 sequences are NNHDY and SYVADS. The ends were cut back, 1 base at V and 1 base at J, with 8 bases in the middle. CDR3 size: 15 residues.